The source of this T cell receptor beta chain is a study of human T cells and chemical hapten exposure. This clonotype has just one count. Its target is not known. The ends were cut back, 5 bases at V and 5 bases at J, with 9 bases in the middle. CDR3 length: 12 amino acids. TCRdb re-analysed the RACE reads in MiXCR, keeping a single row per CDR3 protein. The data show about 270,000 distinct CDR3 sequences, roughly 7.4% seen once. Study observations and caveats: Following DPC sensitization, TCRs present above 1 in 1000 frequency showed no change.

Time point meaning: pre-sensitization, week 0. This sample's treatment: therapeutic diphenylcyclopropenone sensitization with weekly scalp DPC. This sequence originates from a man between 18 and 29 years old with alopecia areata. Some clones in this sample may be carry-over from other donors' samples. The chain couples TRBV12-3 or TRBV12-4 to TRBJ1-2; no firm D call. The sequenced sample was whole blood, obtained in connection with sensitization to the hapten diphenylcyclopropenone (DPC). The CDR3: CASSAGLYGYTF. In DNA form, the CDR3 reads TGTGCCAGCAGTGCCGGACTGTATGGCTACACCTTC.